The 19 T cell receptor beta chains in this list originate from one sample, sequenced in a study of cytomegalovirus exposure and HLA in healthy donors. Primers: 60 Vbeta forward and 13 Jbeta reverse. The data were produced by immunoSEQ multiplex PCR, yet TCRdb's version contains in-frame clones alone and is incomplete. This sample has about 99,000 clones, with roughly three quarters found just once. The sample comprised PBMCs. The source is a male donor in good health and CMV-seropositive.

This clone appeared once. The CDR3 protein is CASGLDTRNSPLHF. CDR3 coding DNA: TGTGCTAGTGGTTTGGATACACGAAATTCACCCCTCCACTTT. This chain links TRBV12-5 with TRBJ1-6, with D unresolved. Trimming cost V 1 base and J 7 bases, with 8 bases left between them. Germline CDR1 and CDR2: LGHNT and FRNRAP. The CDR3 has 14 amino acids.

The gene calls are TRBV6-6 and TRBJ2-7, with a weak D call TRBD1 (6 bases). This CDR3 region has 15 residues. Germline CDR1 MNHNY, CDR2 SVGAGI (reference sequence). The germline V and J ends were trimmed by 6 bases and 1 base, with 16 bases remaining between them. CDR3 sequence: CASSRGQLGSYEQYF. DNA for the CDR3: TGTGCCAGCAGCAGAGGACAGTTGGGATCCTACGAGCAGTACTTC.

The J gene is TRBJ2-7, the V gene TRBV6-5; tentatively, D is TRBD2 (7 bases). Germline assignment: CDR1 MNHEY and CDR2 SVGAGI. The CDR3 is made up of 14 amino acids. V dropped 6 bases and J dropped 6 bases, with 18 bases sitting between them. CDR3 amino acids: CASSLGGAWGEQYF. DNA for the CDR3: TGTGCCAGCAGCCTAGGGGGGGCTTGGGGCGAGCAGTACTTC.

In this sample, this clone turned up once. The chain uses TRBV13 and TRBJ1-2, with D unclear. The CDR3 is made up of 14 amino acids. Trimming left V 0 bases short and J 8 bases short, with 13 bases between. Germline V gene lookup returns CDR1 PRHDT and CDR2 FYEKMQ (reference sequence). The CDR3, as DNA: TGTGCCAGCAGCTTAGGCCTTAGTGATTGGGGCTACACCTTC. Amino acids: CASSLGLSDWGYTF.

The chain links TRBV21-1 to TRBJ1-5. TRBV21-1 is classified as a pseudogene. This CDR3 has 12 residues. The CDR3 sequence: CASSQLNQPQHF. The CDR3 bases are TGTGCCAGCAGCCAACTGAATCAGCCCCAGCATTTT.

This clone showed up just once. This chain joins TRBV30 and TRBJ2-1; D is perhaps TRBD2 (5 bases). Germline-derived CDR1 and CDR2 are GTSNPN and SVGIG (reference sequence). Trimming took off 4 bases at V and 8 bases at J, with 15 bases between the two ends. CDR3 size: 13 residues. The CDR3 DNA is TGTGCCTGGAATCACGGGGAGAGAGATGAGCAGTTCTTC. It translates to CAWNHGERDEQFF.

V usage is TRBV13 and J usage is TRBJ1-6; D not certain. Trimming took 5 bases from V and 9 from J, leaving 8 bases between them. CDR3 size: 12 residues. Germline-derived CDR1 and CDR2 are PRHDT and FYEKMQ (reference sequence). The CDR3 protein is CASSEGGSPLHF. CDR3 in DNA: TGTGCCAGCAGCGAGGGTGGTTCACCCCTCCACTTT.

The table lists this clone with a few counts. CDR3 sequence (DNA): TGTGCCAGCAGGCAGGGGGCTGGGAATTCACCCCTCCACTTT. Translation gives CASRQGAGNSPLHF. V is TRBV27 and J is TRBJ1-6; TRBD1 agrees at 8 bases. The germline gives CDR1 MNHEY, CDR2 SMNVEV (reference sequence). This CDR3 is 14 amino acids long. Germline trimming cut 6 bases from V and 7 bases from J; bases unmatched to any gene: 5.

The chain combines TRBV5-6 with TRBJ1-1; TRBD1 might be the D (5 bases). Germline lookup yields CDR1 SGHDT and CDR2 YYEEEE. Trimming left V 0 bases short and J 11 bases short, with 14 bases between. The CDR3 spans 13 residues. CDR3 region: CASSLARGRGAFF. The CDR3 nucleotides are TGTGCCAGCAGCTTGGCGCGGGGCCGCGGGGCTTTCTTT.

This rearrangement joins TRBV19 to TRBJ1-6; 8 nucleotides match TRBD1. CDR1 is LNHDA and CDR2 is SQIVND in the germline V gene (reference sequence). The length of the CDR3 is 15 residues. V shed 7 bases and J 7 bases; nucleotides not matched to a gene: 9. This CDR3 is CASTKGQEINSPLHF. For the CDR3, the DNA is TGTGCCAGTACCAAGGGACAGGAGATAAATTCACCCCTCCACTTT.

A single count supports this clone. The chain joins TRBV15 to TRBJ2-5; D gene uncertain. The V gene's germline CDR1 is LNHNV and CDR2 YYDKDF (reference sequence). Between the trimmed V and J ends, which lost 3 bases and 0 bases, there was a span of 11 bases. The CDR3 sequence is 15 residues long. CDR3 residues: CATSSLRPYQETQYF. Here the CDR3 DNA reads TGTGCCACCAGCAGTCTTCGTCCCTACCAAGAGACCCAGTACTTC.

The rearrangement uses TRBV20-1 and TRBJ2-3; D remains unclear. The CDR3 runs 11 residues. Between the trimmed V and J ends, which lost 2 bases and 2 bases, there was a span of 2 bases. Germline V CDR1 and CDR2: DFQATT, SNEGSKA (reference sequence). DNA of the CDR3: TGCAGTGCTAGACTCACAGATACGCAGTATTTT. This codes for CSARLTDTQYF.

The chain uses TRBV30 and TRBJ1-5, with D unresolved. The CDR3 runs to 12 residues. The V gene's germline CDR1 is GTSNPN and CDR2 SVGIG (reference sequence). Trimming shortened V by 6 bases and J by 7 bases, and 13 bases separated the two germline ends. CDR3 sequence (DNA): TGTGCCTGTTCTGGGAGCGACCAGCCCCAGCATTTT. It encodes CACSGSDQPQHF.

CDR3 DNA sequence: TGTGCCAGTAGTGCGACTAGCGGGGCTCTCACAGATACGCAGTATTTT. Translating gives CASSATSGALTDTQYF. The rearrangement links TRBV19 to TRBJ2-3, with TRBD2 matching over 11 bases. The CDR3 is made up of 16 amino acids. J lost 2 bases, V lost 5 bases, and 6 bases had no gene match. Germline V gene lookup returns CDR1 LNHDA and CDR2 SQIVND (reference sequence).

The rearrangement links TRBV30 to TRBJ1-2; a possible D gene is TRBD1 (6 bases). Trimming left V 2 bases short and J 4 bases short, with 14 bases between. The germline gives CDR1 GTSNPN, CDR2 SVGIG (reference sequence). This CDR3 has 14 residues. CDR3 protein: CAWSRGGALYGYTF. The DNA for the CDR3 is TGTGCCTGGAGTAGGGGGGGGGCTCTCTATGGCTACACCTTC.

This chain uses TRBV5-1 with TRBJ2-1, with D perhaps TRBD2 (6 bases). Germline V gene sequence: CDR1 SGHRS, CDR2 YFSETQ. With 3 bases removed from V and 7 bases from J, the gap between germline ends came to 8 bases. The length of the CDR3 is 12 residues. CDR3 amino acids: CASSSTSNEQFF. The CDR3 bases are TGCGCCAGCAGCTCGACTAGTAATGAGCAGTTCTTC. Complete variable domain (other parts from reference TRBV5-1 and TRBJ2-1): KAGVTQTPRYLIKTRGQQVTLSCSPISGHRSVSWYQQTPGQGLQFLFEYFSETQRNKGNFPGRFSGRQFSNSRSEMNVSTLELGDSALYLCASSSTSNEQFFGPGTRLTVL.

The chain joins TRBV7-9 to TRBJ2-5; 7 bases fit TRBD2. CDR3 length equals 15 residues. V shed 1 base and J 4 bases; nucleotides not matched to a gene: 6. CDR1 and CDR2 from the germline V gene are SEHNR and FQNEAQ (reference sequence). CDR3 bases: TGTGCCAGCAGCTTAGAGGGTACTAGCGCAGAGACCCAGTACTTC. It encodes CASSLEGTSAETQYF.

As DNA, the CDR3 is TGCGCCAGCAGCTGGGGACAGGGGGCAGGTGAAAAACTGTTTTTT. It yields the protein CASSWGQGAGEKLFF. V and J are TRBV5-1 and TRBJ1-4, with 12 bases identical to TRBD1. The CDR3 runs 15 residues. Germline V gene sequence: CDR1 SGHRS, CDR2 YFSETQ. The ends lost 3 bases at V and 7 bases at J; junction bases unmatched: 4.

This clone is a singleton in its sample. This rearrangement joins TRBV6-6 to TRBJ2-7; weak D call: TRBD1 (6 bases). This CDR3 region has 15 residues. Between the trimmed V and J ends, which lost 6 bases and 0 bases, there was a span of 15 bases. Germline V gives CDR1 MNHNY, CDR2 SVGAGI (reference sequence). The CDR3 sequence: CASSNLGQTSYEQYF. The DNA of the CDR3 is TGTGCCAGCAGCAACCTTGGACAGACCTCCTACGAGCAGTACTTC.